This entry lists 21 T cell receptor beta chains sequenced from one sample in a study of cytomegalovirus exposure and HLA in healthy donors. The PCR was carried out with 60 Vbeta primers and 13 Jbeta primers. Here immunoSEQ multiplex PCR was the method, and the copy in TCRdb shows in-frame clones only, minus some. Found here are approximately 190,000 clones, over 75% of them singletons; the top ten hold less than 4.5%. Sequenced material: PBMCs. The receptors shown here come from a man aged 45 to 65 in good health and CMV-seronegative.

The chain employs TRBV4-3 and TRBJ2-3; TRBD1 might be the D (5 bases). The CDR3 is 15 amino acids. Trimming left V 4 bases short and J 2 bases short, with 13 bases between. Germline-derived CDR1 and CDR2 are LGHNA and YSLEER. The CDR3 DNA reads TGCGCCAGCAGCCGGGGCAGGGAACCCACAGATACGCAGTATTTT. It translates to CASSRGREPTDTQYF.

The chain combines TRBV5-1 with TRBJ2-7; D is uncertain. The CDR3 spans 13 residues. V was shortened by 0 bases and J by 7 bases, with 11 bases between the two germline ends. Germline-derived CDR1 and CDR2 are SGHRS and YFSETQ. The CDR3 here is CASSLAGSEEQYF. For the CDR3, the DNA is TGCGCCAGCAGCTTGGCCGGGTCAGAAGAGCAGTACTTC. The whole variable domain, remainder taken from reference TRBV5-1 and TRBJ2-7, is KAGVTQTPRYLIKTRGQQVTLSCSPISGHRSVSWYQQTPGQGLQFLFEYFSETQRNKGNFPGRFSGRQFSNSRSEMNVSTLELGDSALYLCASSLAGSEEQYFGPGTRLTVT.

The chain combines TRBV25-1 with TRBJ1-4; no clear D. V lost 4 bases and J 6 bases, leaving 12 bases between the germline ends. CDR1 is MGHDK, CDR2 SYGVNS, per germline. This CDR3 comprises 14 residues. As DNA, the CDR3 is TGTGCCAGCAGTGTCACCTCGAGGGATGAAAAACTGTTTTTT. This translates into CASSVTSRDEKLFF.

Of note for this clone: A read error may account for a junction end that differs from germline. The chain couples TRBV10-3 to TRBJ1-6; possible D gene TRBD1, 6 bases. The germline V gene has CDR1 ENHRY and CDR2 SYGVKD. This CDR3 has 14 amino acids. The CDR3: CASSYTGMNSPLHF. In nucleotides, the CDR3 is TGTGCCAGCAGTTACACAGGGATGAATTCACCCCTCCACTTT.

V is TRBV28 and J is TRBJ1-5; possible D gene TRBD1, 5 bases. Germline V lookup: CDR1 MDHEN, CDR2 SYDVKM. V lost 11 bases and J lost 0, with 11 bases in between. The CDR3 spans 13 residues. The chain's CDR3 is CAPPDNSNQPQHF. CDR3 coding DNA: TGTGCCCCCCCGGACAATAGCAATCAGCCCCAGCATTTT.

The chain couples TRBV11-2 to TRBJ2-1; D gene uncertain. Trimming stripped 6 bases from V and 8 bases from J, with 11 bases between. The CDR3 is 12 residues long. CDR1 is SGHAT and CDR2 is FQNNGV in the germline V gene. The CDR3 region is CASSSFRYEQFF. The CDR3 nucleotides read TGTGCCAGCAGTTCTTTTCGGTATGAGCAGTTCTTC.

V gene TRBV7-2 combines with J gene TRBJ1-1; tentative D call: TRBD1 (6 bases). Trimming took 4 bases from V and 11 from J, leaving 14 bases between them. The CDR3 is 12 residues long. CDR1 SGHTA and CDR2 FQGNSA come from the germline V gene. The CDR3 here is CASSSRGGKAFF. In DNA, the CDR3 is TGTGCCAGCAGCTCCAGAGGGGGAAAGGCTTTCTTT.

The chain is built from TRBV6-6 and TRBJ1-5; 9 bases are a match to TRBD1. J lost 9 bases, V lost 2 bases, and 5 bases had no gene match. Germline V lookup: CDR1 MNHNY, CDR2 SVGAGI (reference sequence). The CDR3 is 14 residues long. CDR3 coding DNA: TGTGCCAGCAGTTACGGGGACAGGGATATGCCCCAGCATTTT. Protein: CASSYGDRDMPQHF.

Only one count was recorded for this clone. V gene TRBV12-5 combines with J gene TRBJ2-5; TRBD2 matches at 8 bases. Germline values: CDR1 LGHNT, CDR2 FRNRAP. After removal of 1 base from V and 0 bases from J, the junction contained 4 bases not matched to a gene. This CDR3 region has 16 residues. In nucleotides, the CDR3 is TGTGCTAGTGGTTTGGGGGTAGCGGGGAACCAAGAGACCCAGTACTTC. Its protein product is CASGLGVAGNQETQYF.

This clone was observed once. The V gene is TRBV9, the J gene TRBJ2-5; 9 positions agree with TRBD2. The V gene's germline CDR1 is SGDLS and CDR2 YYNGEE. The CDR3 totals 13 residues. Unmatched junction bases numbered 2, after V lost 4 bases and J lost 4 bases. CDR3 loop: CASSSGLAETQYF. In DNA form, the CDR3 reads TGTGCCAGCAGCTCGGGACTAGCAGAGACCCAGTACTTC.

This clone was detected only once. The chain links TRBV18 to TRBJ1-3, with 9 bases identical to TRBD1. CDR1 and CDR2 from the germline V gene are KGHSH and LQKENI. The CDR3 runs to 16 residues. The junction had 2 bases not matched to a gene; V was cut back by 0 bases and J by 2 bases. CDR3 protein: CASSPPGTGTGNTIYF. The CDR3 coding sequence is TGTGCCAGCTCACCACCTGGGACAGGGACTGGAAACACCATATATTTT.

The CDR3: CASSSGGETQYF. As DNA, the CDR3 is TGTGCCAGTAGTAGCGGGGGTGAGACCCAGTACTTC. The chain is built from TRBV19 and TRBJ2-5, with 7 bases fitting TRBD2. J gave up 5 bases and V 4 bases, and 1 base lay outside the gene matches. This CDR3 region has 12 residues. The germline V gene encodes CDR1 LNHDA and CDR2 SQIVND (reference sequence). Complete variable domain (other parts from reference TRBV19 and TRBJ2-5): DGGITQSPKYLFRKEGQNVTLSCEQNLNHDAMYWYRQDPGQGLRLIYYSQIVNDFQKGDIAEGYSVSREKKESFPLTVTSAQKNPTAFYLCASSSGGETQYFGPGTRLLVL.

As for this clone: Other DNA sequences in the same sample also yield this CDR3. The rearrangement joins TRBV15 to TRBJ2-5; D is perhaps TRBD1 (6 bases). The CDR3 is 14 residues long. Trimming removed 0 bases at V and 1 base at J, with 6 bases between. Germline CDR1 reads LNHNV; CDR2 reads YYDKDF (reference sequence). The CDR3 DNA reads as TGTGCCACCAGCAGAGACAGGGGCCAAGAGACCCAGTACTTC. Amino acids: CATSRDRGQETQYF.

CDR3 region: CASSLLPLGGFTDTQYF. CDR3 nucleotides: TGCGCCAGCAGCCTACTTCCGCTGGGGGGGTTCACAGATACGCAGTATTTT. The gene calls are TRBV4-1 and TRBJ2-3; 7 bases match TRBD2. With 4 bases clipped from V and 2 bases from J, the junction kept 12 bases outside the gene matches. Germline-derived CDR1 and CDR2 are MGHRA and YSYEKL. The CDR3 length is 17 residues.

The gene calls are TRBV7-9 and TRBJ2-1, with no clear D. The germline V gene has CDR1 SEHNR and CDR2 FQNEAQ (reference sequence). The CDR3 is 13 residues long. V was cut by 4 bases and J by 2 bases, with 6 bases left in between. In nucleotides, the CDR3 is TGTGCCAGCAGCTCCAGGACCTACAATGAGCAGTTCTTC. This encodes CASSSRTYNEQFF.

The rearrangement uses TRBV5-1 and TRBJ2-7, with 7 bases identical to TRBD1. CDR1 and CDR2 from the germline V gene are SGHRS and YFSETQ. With 0 bases clipped from V and 5 bases from J, the junction kept 2 bases outside the gene matches. The length of the CDR3 is 13 residues. The CDR3 DNA is TGCGCCAGCAGCTTGGTAGGGGGCAACGAGCAGTACTTC. Amino acid sequence: CASSLVGGNEQYF.

The chain has TRBV9 and TRBJ2-1; 8 nucleotides agree with TRBD2. Germline V gene data show CDR1 as SGDLS and CDR2 as YYNGEE. This CDR3 is built from 17 residues. J lost 11 bases, V lost 4 bases, and 20 bases had no gene match. The CDR3, as DNA: TGTGCCAGCAGCTCAGGGGTACGGGGGGGGGTCTGGGTGAAGCAGTTCTTC. Amino acid sequence: CASSSGVRGGVWVKQFF.

This clone was seen a few times. V gene TRBV28 combines with J gene TRBJ2-7; D is possibly TRBD2 (5 bases). Trimming removed 3 bases at V and 3 bases at J, with 6 bases between. This CDR3 contains 12 residues. Germline V gives CDR1 MDHEN, CDR2 SYDVKM. The CDR3 spells CASSFRGYEQYF. The CDR3 region has the DNA TGTGCCAGCAGTTTCCGGGGCTACGAGCAGTACTTC.

This clone was seen once. A read error may account for a junction end that differs from germline. The chain employs TRBV7-9 and TRBJ1-1, with D possibly being TRBD1 (5 bases). From germline, CDR1 is SEHNR and CDR2 FQNEAQ (reference sequence). There are 12 residues in the CDR3. The CDR3 protein is CSSSFPGGLAFF. DNA of the CDR3: TGTTCCAGCAGCTTCCCCGGGGGGTTAGCTTTCTTT.

The chain is built from TRBV27 and TRBJ2-2, with TRBD1 as a possible D gene (6 bases). The CDR3 sequence is 15 residues long. With 5 bases removed from V and 6 bases from J, the gap between germline ends came to 16 bases. Germline V CDR1 and CDR2: MNHEY, SMNVEV (reference sequence). The CDR3 protein is CASSPNGGVAGELFF. The CDR3 DNA follows: TGTGCCAGCAGTCCTAATGGGGGCGTCGCCGGGGAGCTGTTTTTT.

The CDR3 sequence is CASSKHSHRVGDSPLHF. CDR3 coding DNA: TGTGCCAGCAGCAAACATTCTCACAGGGTAGGGGATTCACCCCTCCACTTT. The chain uses TRBV21-1 and TRBJ1-6; whether TRBD1, the table's D call, matches the DNA was not checked. TRBV21-1 is tagged as a pseudogene. The CDR3 sequence is 17 residues long.